Presented here are 32 T cell receptor beta chains from one specimen sequenced in a study of cytomegalovirus exposure and HLA in healthy donors (dated 2017 in TCRdb). Library preparation employed the immunoSEQ multiplex PCR assay. For the multiplex PCR, a mixture combining 60 forward primers for TCR Vbeta segments and 13 reverse primers for TCR Jbeta segments was used. TCRdb's version of the immuneACCESS table is confined to in-frame rearrangements and falls short of the full clone set. An unresolved V gene accounts for under half of the shortfall where checked; the remainder is of unknown origin. The sample table shows around 120,000 clones, and 77% are seen once. About 3.7% of the sample rests with the top ten. Sequenced input: PBMCs. Receptors originate from a human donor in good health.

This chain links TRBV7-3 with TRBJ2-5, with TRBD2 matching 8 bases. Germline CDR1 reads SGHTA; CDR2 reads FQGTGA. J gave up 1 base and V 4 bases, and 5 bases lay outside the gene matches. The CDR3 is 15 amino acids. CDR3 residues: CASSSIAGPQETQYF. CDR3 DNA: TGTGCCAGCAGCTCAATAGCGGGGCCCCAAGAGACCCAGTACTTC.

V and J are TRBV6-5 and TRBJ1-5; D is undetermined. Per germline, CDR1 MNHEY and CDR2 SVGAGI. There are 14 residues in the CDR3. V was trimmed by 6 bases and J by 9 bases, leaving 18 bases between them. This CDR3 is CASRIDKNSGPQHF. DNA for the CDR3: TGTGCCAGCAGGATAGACAAGAACTCAGGGCCCCAGCATTTT.

The V call is TRBV5-1, the J call TRBJ2-1; 10 bases line up with TRBD2. Germline CDR1 is SGHRS and CDR2 is YFSETQ. The CDR3 spans 17 residues. V was pared by 4 bases and J by 7 bases, with 14 bases of the junction left unmatched. Here the CDR3 DNA reads TGCGCCAGCAGCCCGGCCCCTAGCGGGAGAGATAGGAATGAGCAGTTCTTC. Residues: CASSPAPSGRDRNEQFF.

The sample holds a few counts of this clone. The genes are TRBV28 and TRBJ2-5, with 8 positions matching TRBD1. With V trimmed by 3 bases and J by 5 bases, 11 bases remained unmatched. Per the germline V gene, CDR1 is MDHEN and CDR2 is SYDVKM. The CDR3 is made up of 16 amino acids. The CDR3 DNA reads as TGTGCCAGCAGTTTCACACCGACAGGGGCGGAGGAGACCCAGTACTTC. It encodes CASSFTPTGAEETQYF.

The J gene is TRBJ1-6, the V gene TRBV5-1, with a weak D call TRBD1 (5 bases). The CDR3 length is 14 residues. The germline V and J ends were trimmed by 7 bases and 6 bases, with 14 bases remaining between them. Germline-derived CDR1 and CDR2 are SGHRS and YFSETQ. The DNA of the CDR3 is TGCGCCAGCGCCTTGGTCGGGGGTAATTCACCCCTCCACTTT. This encodes CASALVGGNSPLHF.

This chain's CDR3 is CASSTGQANQDGYTF. The CDR3 DNA reads TGTGCCAGCAGCACCGGACAGGCCAATCAAGATGGCTACACCTTC. This rearrangement joins TRBV7-9 to TRBJ1-2; 7 bases map to TRBD1. There are 15 residues in the CDR3. Germline V CDR1 and CDR2: SEHNR, FQNEAQ (reference sequence). The V gene end was trimmed by 5 bases and the J gene end by 6 bases; junction bases not matched to a gene: 12.

J is TRBJ2-5 and V is TRBV7-9; D gene uncertain. CDR3 length: 14 residues. Trimming left V 1 base short and J 5 bases short, with 11 bases between. Per germline, CDR1 SEHNR and CDR2 FQNEAQ (reference sequence). CDR3 nucleotides: TGTGCCAGCAGCTTAGGTAGTAGTCGGGAGACCCAGTACTTC. It is translated as CASSLGSSRETQYF.

The rearrangement joins TRBV6-5 to TRBJ1-4, with a weak D call TRBD1 (5 bases). In germline, CDR1 is MNHEY, CDR2 SVGAGI. V lost 4 bases, J lost 0 bases, and 6 bases lay in between. CDR3 length: 14 residues. CDR3 sequence (DNA): TGTGCCAGCAGTTTGACAGCAACTAATGAAAAACTGTTTTTT. Protein product: CASSLTATNEKLFF.

On this clone: A junction boundary mismatches the germline segment, possibly from a read error. The J gene is TRBJ1-2, the V gene TRBV28; D ambiguous. The CDR3 contains 11 residues. Germline CDR1 reads MDHEN; CDR2 reads SYDVKM. In nucleotides, the CDR3 is TGTGCCAGCATAACAGTCATCGGTGGATGCTTC. Translation: CASITVIGGCF.

The chain is built from TRBV6-1 and TRBJ2-1, with 7 positions matching TRBD2. This CDR3 is built from 15 residues. In germline, CDR1 is MNHNS, CDR2 SASEGT. V lost 4 bases, J lost 4 bases, and 7 bases stayed unmatched. CDR3 amino acids: CASSAPSGHYNEQFF. CDR3 DNA sequence: TGTGCCAGCAGTGCCCCTAGCGGCCATTACAATGAGCAGTTCTTC.

This chain uses TRBV29-1 with TRBJ2-3, with 10 bases that match TRBD2. The junction had 9 bases not matched to a gene; V was cut back by 3 bases and J by 3 bases. The CDR3 has 16 amino acids. Germline values: CDR1 SQVTM, CDR2 ANQGSEA. This CDR3 is CSVESGRALGTDTQYF. The DNA for the CDR3 is TGCAGCGTTGAGAGCGGGAGGGCCTTAGGGACAGATACGCAGTATTTT.

The chain uses TRBV6-5 and TRBJ2-7; weak D call: TRBD2 (5 bases). The CDR3 has 11 residues. Germline V gives CDR1 MNHEY, CDR2 SVGAGI. Trimming took off 8 bases at V and 5 bases at J, with 10 bases between the two ends. CDR3 DNA sequence: TGTGCCAGCCGGGATTTCGACGAGCAGTACTTC. Amino acid sequence: CASRDFDEQYF.

The genes are TRBV4-1 and TRBJ2-5, with 10 bases lining up with TRBD2. CDR3 length: 16 amino acids. Germline assignment: CDR1 MGHRA and CDR2 YSYEKL. Losses at the gene ends were 4 bases for V and 5 bases for J; bases not matched to a gene: 10. The DNA for the CDR3 is TGCGCCAGCAGCCCCGAGAGGGCTAGCGGGAGTGAGACCCAGTACTTC. Residues: CASSPERASGSETQYF.

The chain is built from TRBV19 and TRBJ1-3; weak D call: TRBD1 (6 bases). The V gene lost 9 bases and the J gene lost 0 bases, with 15 bases spanning the gap. In germline, CDR1 is LNHDA, CDR2 SQIVND (reference sequence). This CDR3 has 15 amino acids. CDR3 amino acids: CASIRGEFSGNTIYF. CDR3 nucleotides: TGTGCCAGCATCAGGGGAGAATTCTCTGGAAACACCATATATTTT. The variable domain in full, with the rest retrieved from reference TRBV19 and TRBJ1-3, is DGGITQSPKYLFRKEGQNVTLSCEQNLNHDAMYWYRQDPGQGLRLIYYSQIVNDFQKGDIAEGYSVSREKKESFPLTVTSAQKNPTAFYLCASIRGEFSGNTIYFGEGSWLTVV.

J is TRBJ2-7 and V is TRBV20-1; D gene ambiguous. Trimming left V 3 bases short and J 3 bases short, with 6 bases between. Germline V gene lookup returns CDR1 DFQATT and CDR2 SNEGSKA (reference sequence). The CDR3 runs to 11 residues. The CDR3 DNA follows: TGCAGTGCTAGTCTGAGCTACGAGCAGTACTTC. This codes for CSASLSYEQYF.

This clone was observed a single time. V usage is TRBV5-1 and J usage is TRBJ1-1; the match to TRBD1 covers 7 bases. The V and J ends lost 0 bases and 1 base, in that order; junction bases with no gene match: 3. Germline V gene data show CDR1 as SGHRS and CDR2 as YFSETQ. The CDR3 is 15 residues long. In nucleotides, the CDR3 is TGCGCCAGCAGCTTGGGAGGGACAGAGAACACTGAAGCTTTCTTT. Protein sequence: CASSLGGTENTEAFF. The full variable domain, in which reference TRBV5-1 and TRBJ1-1 provide the parts outside the CDR3, is KAGVTQTPRYLIKTRGQQVTLSCSPISGHRSVSWYQQTPGQGLQFLFEYFSETQRNKGNFPGRFSGRQFSNSRSEMNVSTLELGDSALYLCASSLGGTENTEAFFGQGTRLTVV.

The CDR3 sequence: CATSREGGNYGYTF. The DNA for the CDR3 is TGTGCCACCAGCAGAGAAGGAGGAAACTATGGCTACACCTTC. V is TRBV15 and J is TRBJ1-2; D is unclear. The length of the CDR3 is 14 residues. The germline V gene encodes CDR1 LNHNV and CDR2 YYDKDF (reference sequence). V gave up 0 bases and J gave up 2 bases, with 7 bases separating them.

The chain links TRBV2 to TRBJ1-6; tentative D call: TRBD1 (6 bases). Germline assignment: CDR1 SNHLY and CDR2 FYNNEI. Trimming removed 8 bases from V and 4 bases from J, with 18 bases in between. The CDR3 contains 16 residues. Here the CDR3 DNA reads TGTGCCAGCCGAACCCAGGGGAGGGTTTATAATTCACCCCTCCACTTT. Its translation is CASRTQGRVYNSPLHF.

This clone appeared a few times. This rearrangement joins TRBV6-1 to TRBJ1-5, with a weak D call TRBD1 (5 bases). Germline V gene data show CDR1 as MNHNS and CDR2 as SASEGT. V dropped 4 bases and J dropped 5 bases, with 24 bases sitting between them. The CDR3 is made up of 18 amino acids. The CDR3 DNA sequence: TGTGCCAGCAGTGTCAGTTCTGGTGGGGCAGGCAGAGATCAGCCCCAGCATTTT. It translates to CASSVSSGGAGRDQPQHF.

The V and J genes are TRBV5-1 and TRBJ2-7, with D perhaps matching TRBD1 (6 bases). The CDR3 has 13 residues. Per the germline V gene, CDR1 is SGHRS and CDR2 is YFSETQ. V lost 5 bases and J lost 4, with 13 bases in between. CDR3 sequence reads: CASSTGLIYEQYF. The CDR3 region has the DNA TGCGCCAGCAGTACAGGGCTAATTTACGAGCAGTACTTC.

The chain uses TRBV6-1 and TRBJ2-7, with TRBD2 identical over 7 bases. Germline trimming cut 3 bases from V and 4 bases from J; bases unmatched to any gene: 18. Germline loops: CDR1 MNHNS, CDR2 SASEGT. This CDR3 region has 18 residues. The CDR3 loop reads CASSDPQRGGSSVYEQYF. CDR3 bases: TGTGCCAGCAGTGACCCCCAGAGGGGCGGGAGTAGTGTGTACGAGCAGTACTTC.

V is TRBV11-3 and J is TRBJ2-5; 7 bases fit TRBD2. The better agreement between TRBJ2-7 and the DNA end casts doubt on the J call. CDR1 is SGHNT, CDR2 YENEEA, per germline. The CDR3 extends over 18 amino acids. This CDR3 is CASSLEGVGRTSSYEQYF. The CDR3 bases are TGTGCCAGCAGCTTAGAGGGGGTGGGCAGGACTAGCTCCTACGAGCAGTACTTC.

V is TRBV19 and J is TRBJ1-2; D call uncertain. The length of the CDR3 is 16 residues. Trimming took off 5 bases at V and 2 bases at J, with 18 bases between the two ends. Germline V gives CDR1 LNHDA, CDR2 SQIVND (reference sequence). CDR3 bases: TGTGCCAGTAGTCCCGAGCGTGTCCTCACGAACTATGGCTACACCTTC. This translates into CASSPERVLTNYGYTF.

The V gene is TRBV30, the J gene TRBJ1-1, with 7 bases fitting TRBD1. CDR1 GTSNPN and CDR2 SVGIG come from the germline V gene (reference sequence). This CDR3 region has 12 residues. Germline trimming cut 3 bases from V and 5 bases from J; bases unmatched to any gene: 3. The CDR3 spells CAWRQGGTEAFF. CDR3 sequence (DNA): TGTGCCTGGAGGCAGGGGGGTACTGAAGCTTTCTTT.

This chain uses TRBV5-1 with TRBJ1-1; D might be TRBD1 (5 bases). CDR1 is SGHRS and CDR2 is YFSETQ in the germline V gene. Trimming pared 0 bases from V and 5 bases from J, leaving 14 bases between. There are 15 residues in the CDR3. Here the CDR3 reads CASSLGGPLGTEAFF. The CDR3 DNA follows: TGCGCCAGCAGCTTGGGGGGCCCCCTGGGGACTGAAGCTTTCTTT.

This clone was seen only once. The J gene is TRBJ2-3, the V gene TRBV6-4, with 12 bases lining up with TRBD2. After removal of 2 bases from V and 4 bases from J, the junction contained 4 bases not matched to a gene. The CDR3 extends over 16 amino acids. The germline V gene has CDR1 MRHNA and CDR2 SNTAGT. The CDR3 DNA reads TGTGCCAGCAGTGACAAGGGACTAGCGGGTCCAGATACGCAGTATTTT. It specifies CASSDKGLAGPDTQYF.

V is TRBV6-1 and J is TRBJ2-2, with TRBD1 matching over 7 bases. The length of the CDR3 is 14 residues. Germline CDR1 reads MNHNS; CDR2 reads SASEGT. Trimming removed 8 bases from V and 3 bases from J; junction bases left unmatched: 6. The CDR3 DNA is TGTGCCAGCGGAGAGACAGGGTACACCGGGGAGCTGTTTTTT. Protein product: CASGETGYTGELFF.

The CDR3 sequence is CASTLTGGSYEQYF. The CDR3 DNA is TGCGCCAGCACATTGACAGGGGGCAGCTACGAGCAGTACTTC. V and J are TRBV5-1 and TRBJ2-7; 10 positions agree with TRBD1. CDR1 SGHRS and CDR2 YFSETQ come from the germline V gene. This CDR3 has 14 residues. Losses at the gene ends were 6 bases for V and 3 bases for J; bases not matched to a gene: 6.

The chain recombines TRBV18 with TRBJ2-7; D is unresolved. The CDR3 covers 14 residues. The V gene's germline CDR1 is KGHSH and CDR2 LQKENI. Trimming cost V 3 bases and J 0 bases, with 9 bases left between them. The CDR3 DNA is TGTGCCAGCTCACCTTCCGACAACTCCTACGAGCAGTACTTC. This codes for CASSPSDNSYEQYF. The full variable domain, rest sourced from reference TRBV18 and TRBJ2-7, is NAGVMQNPRHLVRRRGQEARLRCSPMKGHSHVYWYRQLPEEGLKFMVYLQKENIIDESGMPKERFSAEFPKEGPSILRIQQVVRGDSAAYFCASSPSDNSYEQYFGPGTRLTVT.

About this clone: Other DNA sequences in the same sample also yield this CDR3. CDR3 bases: TGTGCCAGCAGTTTCCAGTACGAGCAGTACTTC. Amino acid sequence: CASSFQYEQYF. The chain combines TRBV28 with TRBJ2-7, with D uncertain. V lost 3 bases, J lost 4 bases, and 4 bases lay in between. The germline V gene has CDR1 MDHEN and CDR2 SYDVKM. The CDR3 consists of 11 residues.

This sequence joins TRBV10-3 and TRBJ2-7; 7 bases are a match to TRBD2. With V trimmed by 2 bases and J by 0 bases, 10 bases remained unmatched. The length of the CDR3 is 17 residues. Germline CDR1 ENHRY, CDR2 SYGVKD. CDR3 in amino acids: CAISEPARAGPSYEQYF. The CDR3, as DNA: TGTGCCATCAGTGAGCCCGCGAGAGCGGGACCCTCCTACGAGCAGTACTTC.

Points on this clone: In the same sample, other DNA sequences code for this CDR3. The chain combines TRBV7-8 with TRBJ1-1; TRBD1 agrees at 7 bases. The CDR3 length is 14 residues. Unmatched junction bases numbered 9, after V lost 4 bases and J lost 7 bases. Per the germline V gene, CDR1 is SGHVS and CDR2 is FQNEAQ. The CDR3 coding sequence is TGTGCCAGCAGCTCTAACAGGGGAGCGAGTGAAGCTTTCTTT. Its translation: CASSSNRGASEAFF.